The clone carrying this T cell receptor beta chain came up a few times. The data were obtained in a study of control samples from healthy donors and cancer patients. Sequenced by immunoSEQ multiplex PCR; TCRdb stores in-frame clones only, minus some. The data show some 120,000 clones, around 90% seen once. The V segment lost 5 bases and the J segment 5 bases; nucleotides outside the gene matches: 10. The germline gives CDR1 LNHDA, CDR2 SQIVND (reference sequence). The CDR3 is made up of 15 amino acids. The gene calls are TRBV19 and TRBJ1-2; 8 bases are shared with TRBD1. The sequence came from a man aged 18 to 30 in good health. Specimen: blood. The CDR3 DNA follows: TGTGCCAGTAGTCTCGGACAGGGAACGATATATGGCTACACCTTC. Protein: CASSLGQGTIYGYTF.